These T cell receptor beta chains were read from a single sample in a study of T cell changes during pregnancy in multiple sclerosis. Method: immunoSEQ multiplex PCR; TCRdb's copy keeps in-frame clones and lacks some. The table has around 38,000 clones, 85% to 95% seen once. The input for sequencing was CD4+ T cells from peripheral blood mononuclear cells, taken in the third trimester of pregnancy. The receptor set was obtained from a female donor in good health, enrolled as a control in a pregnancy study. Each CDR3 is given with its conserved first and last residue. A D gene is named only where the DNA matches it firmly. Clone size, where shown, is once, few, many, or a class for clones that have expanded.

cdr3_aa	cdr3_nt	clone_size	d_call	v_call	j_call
CSAPLAYEQYF	TGCAGTGCCCCCCTAGCCTACGAGCAGTACTTC	-	-	TRBV20-1	TRBJ2-7
CASSQLRNTGEQETQYF	TGCGCCAGCAGCCAACTTAGGAACACAGGGGAACAAGAGACCCAGTACTTC	-	TRBD1	TRBV4-1	TRBJ2-5
CASSLGQGLTDTQYF	TGTGCCAGCAGTTTGGGACAGGGGCTCACAGATACGCAGTATTTT	-	TRBD1	TRBV28	TRBJ2-3
CASSPPSRNRGETQYF	TGTGCCAGCTCACCACCGTCGAGAAACAGGGGAGAGACCCAGTACTTC	-	TRBD1	TRBV18	TRBJ2-5
CAWSSGLATLNEQFF	TGTGCCTGGAGTAGCGGACTAGCGACTTTGAATGAGCAGTTCTTC	-	TRBD2	TRBV30	TRBJ2-1
CASSPPVLSPGNTIYF	TGTGCCAGCTCACCACCGGTACTTAGTCCTGGAAACACCATATATTTT	-	-	TRBV18	TRBJ1-3
CASRPGPAGQNIQYF	TGTGCCAGCAGACCGGGACCAGCGGGCCAAAACATTCAGTACTTC	-	-	TRBV7-2	TRBJ2-4
CAISLAGGSSYNEQFF	TGTGCCATCAGCCTAGCGGGGGGATCCTCCTACAATGAGCAGTTCTTC	-	TRBD2	TRBV10-3	TRBJ2-1
CASSLDLSGGFYEQYF	TGTGCCAGCAGCTTGGATCTTTCAGGGGGCTTCTACGAGCAGTACTTC	-	TRBD1	TRBV5-6	TRBJ2-7
CASRGRDSATNEKLFF	TGTGCCAGCCGGGGGAGGGACTCTGCAACTAATGAAAAACTGTTTTTT	-	-	TRBV6-6	TRBJ1-4
CSGGYNYGYTF	TGCAGTGGCGGGTACAACTATGGCTACACCTTC	-	-	TRBV20-1	TRBJ1-2
CASSQLPGQTYNEQFF	TGCGCCAGCAGCCAATTACCGGGACAGACCTACAATGAGCAGTTCTTC	-	TRBD1	TRBV4-1	TRBJ2-1
CASSSGHGRDYGYTF	TGTGCCAGCAGTTCGGGACACGGCCGGGACTATGGCTACACCTTC	-	-	TRBV6-5	TRBJ1-2
CASSPGGMNTEAFF	TGTGCCAGCAGTCCAGGGGGCATGAACACTGAAGCTTTCTTT	-	TRBD1	TRBV28	TRBJ1-1
CATTSGNYGYTF	TGTGCCACCACCTCAGGGAACTATGGCTACACCTTC	-	-	TRBV15	TRBJ1-2
CASSPLTGGLFF	TGTGCCAGCAGTCCCCTGACAGGAGGACTGTTTTTT	-	-	TRBV6-5	TRBJ1-4
CASSQKPGQVYNEQFF	TGCGCCAGCAGCCAGAAACCGGGACAGGTTTACAATGAGCAGTTCTTC	once	TRBD1	TRBV5-1	TRBJ2-1
CASSFDRVPVLSYNSPLHF	TGTGCCAGCAGCTTTGACAGGGTACCGGTCCTCTCCTATAATTCACCCCTCCACTTT	-	TRBD1	TRBV7-8	TRBJ1-6
CASSSKDRRTEAFF	TGTGCCAGCAGCTCCAAGGACAGGCGGACTGAAGCTTTCTTT	-	TRBD1	TRBV5-4	TRBJ1-1
CASSDLLDRRVSYEQYF	TGTGCCAGCAGTGATCTTCTAGACAGGAGAGTCTCCTACGAGCAGTACTTC	-	-	TRBV2	TRBJ2-7
CASSKGLAGGMREQFF	TGTGCCAGCAGCAAAGGACTAGCGGGGGGAATGAGGGAGCAGTTCTTC	-	TRBD2	TRBV9	TRBJ2-1
CASSLALVRQPYGYTF	TGTGCCAGCAGCTTAGCCCTTGTGCGGCAGCCCTATGGCTACACCTTC	-	-	TRBV7-9	TRBJ1-2
CASTPGLERSNTQYF	TGTGCCAGCACTCCGGGACTAGAGAGGTCGAATACGCAGTATTTT	-	TRBD2	TRBV6-1	TRBJ2-3
CASSQKGTGVAFF	TGCGCCAGCAGCCAAAAGGGGACAGGGGTAGCTTTCTTT	-	TRBD1	TRBV4-3	TRBJ1-1
CASSLTGISGNTIYF	TGCGCCAGCAGCCTTACAGGGATCTCTGGAAACACCATATATTTT	-	-	TRBV4-1	TRBJ1-3
CASGLVLGGYGYGYTF	TGTGCTAGTGGTTTGGTACTTGGGGGGTATGGGTATGGCTACACCTTC	-	-	TRBV12-5	TRBJ1-2
CASSQEGQGARGYTF	TGCGCCAGCAGCCAAGAAGGGCAGGGGGCTCGCGGCTACACCTTC	-	TRBD1	TRBV4-1	TRBJ1-2
CASSIDRGQVNTEAFF	TGCGCCAGCAGCATTGACAGGGGGCAGGTGAACACTGAAGCTTTCTTT	few	TRBD1	TRBV5-1	TRBJ1-1
CASSREGGIPSSYGYTF	TGTGCCAGCAGCAGGGAGGGAGGGATCCCCTCGAGCTATGGCTACACCTTC	-	-	TRBV7-2	TRBJ1-2
CATSRDTPGEKLFF	TGTGCCACCAGCAGGGACACACCGGGCGAAAAACTGTTTTTT	-	-	TRBV15	TRBJ1-4